The sequence of this T cell receptor (beta chain) was determined in a study of T-cell reconstitution after alpha-beta-depleted transplantation in children (dated by TCRdb to the mid-2010s). For the wider study: Using TCR repertoire profiling, the study quantitatively followed how T-cell immune reconstitution unfolded in children after TCRalphabeta/CD19-depleted allogeneic hematopoietic cell transplantation. What the study reported, not specific to this receptor: About two months after transplant, the apparently early recovery of alphabetaT-cell counts reportedly depended on just several hundred clones that had expanded rapidly and came from non-depleted graft cells. Hyperexpanded clone frequencies declined over subsequent months; after one year, T-cell counts and TCRbeta diversity were mostly attributed to newly produced T cells. In some patients, the high TCRbeta diversity seen at day 60 was put down to recipient T cells and intrathymic progenitors that had survived conditioning.

As concerns this clonotype: There is no known antigen for this receptor. Base-call qualities are not available, and no considerably larger clone is one nucleotide away.

Library construction relied on PCR. Sequencing took place on an Illumina HiSeq 2500. TCR libraries were prepared with molecular barcoding, using unique molecular identifiers to normalize TCRbeta repertoire quantification. Through fastp at Q25 and MiXCR, TCRdb rebuilt clones from the public reads, retaining in-frame beta chains. All rows with the same CDR3 protein become a single entry with the most common DNA and genes. Recorded for this sample are approximately 490,000 distinct CDR3 sequences; roughly a tenth of them occurred a single time. 2% of the sample is in the top ten clones. The treatment or condition tag for this specimen amounts to: allogeneic hematopoietic cell transplantation with graft depleted of TCRalphabeta T cells and CD19 B cells. TCRalphabeta/CD19-depleted allogeneic hematopoietic cell grafts were given to the transplant recipients, all of whom were children. The CDR3 covers 14 residues, taking in both the cysteine and the phenylalanine. Kept here is only the CDR3 DNA, which spans 42 bases and is read in frame from base 1. The V and J ends are trimmed by 2 bases and 5 bases, leaving 13 bases between them.

The receptor chain draws on TRBV12-3 or TRBV12-4 and TRBJ2-7; TRBD2 is a weak D gene call, 6 bases matching. The receptor was derived from a child aged 2-15 years with inherited bone marrow failure, due to receive a stem cell transplant. This material consisted of PBMCs, taken before TCRalphabeta/CD19-depleted stem cell transplant. This receptor has the CDR3 CASSLSGPIHEQYF. The sequenced DNA is TGTGCCAGCAGTTTAAGCGGGCCCATCCACGAGCAGTACTTC.